This entry lists 5 T cell receptor beta chains sequenced from one sample in a study of cytomegalovirus exposure and HLA in healthy donors. The PCR had 60 Vbeta and 13 Jbeta primers. Assay used: immunoSEQ multiplex PCR; TCRdb lists only in-frame clones, some missing. The sample contains 210,000 or so clones, around 81% of which appear only once. Sequenced material: PBMCs. All receptors come from a woman between 50 and 59 years old in good health and CMV-seropositive.

The chain combines TRBV27 with TRBJ1-1; possibly TRBD1 for D (5 bases). CDR1 and CDR2 (germline): MNHEY, SMNVEV (reference sequence). Trimming stripped 6 bases from V and 7 bases from J, with 18 bases between. The CDR3 runs to 14 residues. The CDR3 here is CASRTTGGAGEAFF. The CDR3 region has the DNA TGTGCCAGCAGAACCACCGGCGGGGCCGGTGAAGCTTTCTTT.

This sequence joins TRBV5-1 and TRBJ2-7; 9 bases fit TRBD2. This CDR3 region has 15 residues. CDR1 is SGHRS and CDR2 is YFSETQ in the germline V gene. The J segment lost 3 bases and the V segment lost 6 bases, leaving 10 bases of the junction unmatched. CDR3 loop: CASKVEAGGLYEQYF. The CDR3 DNA follows: TGCGCCAGCAAGGTCGAAGCGGGGGGCCTCTACGAGCAGTACTTC.

The chain links TRBV7-9 to TRBJ2-7; TRBD2 might be the D (5 bases). The CDR3 runs to 13 residues. The V gene's germline CDR1 is SEHNR and CDR2 FQNEAQ (reference sequence). The V end was cut by 5 bases, the J end by 3 bases, with 11 bases between. CDR3 in DNA: TGTGCCAGCAGCCTAGAGGCGGGCTACGAGCAGTACTTC. Amino acid sequence: CASSLEAGYEQYF. Together with reference TRBV7-9 and TRBJ2-7, the CDR3 gives the full variable domain: DTGVSQNPRHKITKRGQNVTFRCDPISEHNRLYWYRQTLGQGPEFLTYFQNEAQLEKSRLLSDRFSAERPKGSFSTLEIQRTEQGDSAMYLCASSLEAGYEQYFGPGTRLTVT.

The chain couples TRBV18 to TRBJ1-5; TRBD1 is a possible D gene (6 bases). The V and J ends lost 8 bases and 3 bases respectively, with 11 bases between them. This CDR3 has 13 residues. The germline CDR1 and CDR2 sequences are KGHSH and LQKENI. For the CDR3, the DNA is TGTGCCAGCACCAGGGGTGACAATCAGCCCCAGCATTTT. Residues: CASTRGDNQPQHF. The full variable domain, in which reference TRBV18 and TRBJ1-5 provide the parts outside the CDR3, is NAGVMQNPRHLVRRRGQEARLRCSPMKGHSHVYWYRQLPEEGLKFMVYLQKENIIDESGMPKERFSAEFPKEGPSILRIQQVVRGDSAAYFCASTRGDNQPQHFGDGTRLSIL.

The chain couples TRBV19 to TRBJ2-7; perhaps TRBD1 as D (5 bases). CDR1 LNHDA and CDR2 SQIVND come from the germline V gene (reference sequence). The CDR3 consists of 13 residues. V was cut by 5 bases and J by 5 bases, with 13 bases left in between. In nucleotides, the CDR3 is TGTGCCAGTAGTTCGCAGGGTCGCCACGAGCAGTACTTC. Amino acids: CASSSQGRHEQYF.